This T cell receptor (beta chain) was observed in a study of blood T cell repertoires in COVID-19. Assay used: immunoSEQ multiplex PCR; TCRdb lists only in-frame clones, some missing. The sample carries 90,000 to 120,000 clones, 69% recorded once. The sample taken for sequencing was peripheral blood. The clonotype was recovered from an elderly man with acute or convalescent COVID-19.

This chain's CDR3 is CATGGASGANVLTF. The CDR3, as DNA: TGTGCTACCGGGGGGGCCTCTGGGGCCAACGTCCTGACTTTC. The chain has TRBV27 and TRBJ2-6; 8 bases are a match to TRBD2. Germline V gene sequence: CDR1 MNHEY, CDR2 SMNVEV (reference sequence). The CDR3 sequence is 14 residues long. The variable domain in full, completed from reference TRBV27 and TRBJ2-6, reads EAQVTQNPRYLITVTGKKLTVTCSQNMNHEYMSWYRQDPGLGLRQIYYSMNVEVTDKGDVPEGYKVSRKEKRNFPLILESPSPNQTSLYFCATGGASGANVLTFGAGSRLTVL.